This T cell receptor (beta chain) appears in the sequencing data of a study of blood T cell repertoires in COVID-19. For the study at large: Samples of COVID-19 (acute and convalescent) were obtained from the United States, Italy and Spain. T cells, B-cell-depleted T cells, or PBMCs provided the cDNA or gDNA that served as material.

V lost 1 base to trimming and J lost 2 bases, with 16 bases between them. The CDR3 contains 17 residues. CDR1 and CDR2 (germline): SGHDT, YYEEEE. Original data processing: Reference gene primer amplification yielded estimated nucleated cell counts. Clones were read by immunoSEQ multiplex PCR, and TCRdb kept only the in-frame ones, dropping some. The V and J calls and the clone size are those of that table, but D and trimming were determined from the DNA. The table lists around 64,000 clones, 80% to 85% of them singletons. The sample consisted of peripheral blood. This receptor was taken from a human donor in a cohort sampled during active COVID-19. The rearrangement links TRBV5-6 to TRBJ1-5; possibly TRBD1 for D (5 bases). The CDR3 nucleotides read TGTGCCAGCAGCTTGACCGGGACCTGGGGGGGCAATCAGCCCCAGCATTTT. It specifies CASSLTGTWGGNQPQHF. Variable domain in full (rest from reference TRBV5-6 and TRBJ1-5): DAGVTQSPTHLIKTRGQQVTLRCSPKSGHDTVSWYQQALGQGPQFIFQYYEEEERQRGNFPDRFSGHQFPNYSSELNVNALLLGDSALYLCASSLTGTWGGNQPQHFGDGTRLSIL.